A single sample is the source of the 14 T cell receptor beta chains below, sequenced in a study of patients and donors after allogeneic stem cell transplantation. MiXCR, run by TCRdb on the RT-PCR reads, gives a single entry per CDR3 protein. The sample includes approximately 170,000 distinct CDR3 sequences, more than 20% of them seen just once. Sequencing was done on a sample of blood, either unsorted or a sorted T cell fraction (not recorded which). The source of these receptors is a human donor who was either an allogeneic HSCT recipient or a stem cell or donor lymphocyte infusion donor (not recorded which). It is not recorded whose cells these are; they may come from a transplant donor.

The rearrangement joins TRBV7-9 to TRBJ2-2; the D is unclear. Trimming stripped 8 bases from V and 0 bases from J, with 16 bases between. The CDR3 is made up of 16 amino acids. Germline V gives CDR1 SEHNR, CDR2 FQNEAQ (reference sequence). The CDR3 sequence: CASSAPVSPNTGELFF. The CDR3 DNA is TGTGCCAGCTCCGCTCCGGTCAGTCCGAACACCGGGGAGCTGTTTTTT. The variable domain in full, with the rest retrieved from reference TRBV7-9 and TRBJ2-2, is DTGVSQNPRHKITKRGQNVTFRCDPISEHNRLYWYRQTLGQGPEFLTYFQNEAQLEKSRLLSDRFSAERPKGSFSTLEIQRTEQGDSAMYLCASSAPVSPNTGELFFGEGSRLTVL.

This clonotype was detected a few times. The chain has TRBV4-2 and TRBJ1-2; D not resolved. Germline values: CDR1 LGHNA, CDR2 YNFKEQ. This CDR3 region has 17 residues. V shed 1 base and J shed 6 bases, with 21 bases lying between them. The CDR3 here is CASSQVSNEKYGDGYTF. The DNA for the CDR3 is TGTGCCAGCAGCCAAGTCTCTAACGAGAAGTATGGCGATGGCTACACCTTC.

Only a few counts were recorded for this clonotype. The CDR3, as DNA: TGCAGTGCTCGACGGAACCCGAACACTGAAGCTTTCTTT. Protein: CSARRNPNTEAFF. The V and J genes are TRBV20-1 and TRBJ1-1; no definite D call. V dropped 5 bases and J dropped 1 base, with 11 bases sitting between them. There are 13 residues in the CDR3. Germline V lookup: CDR1 DFQATT, CDR2 SNEGSKA (reference sequence).

This chain links TRBV12-3 or TRBV12-4 with TRBJ1-6, with TRBD1 as a possible D gene (5 bases). The CDR3 is made up of 16 amino acids. Trimming stripped 5 bases from V and 0 bases from J, with 11 bases between. In DNA, the CDR3 is TGTGCCAGCAGTAACGGGACCGCCTCCTATAATTCACCCCTCCACTTT. This codes for CASSNGTASYNSPLHF.

The chain recombines TRBV7-2 with TRBJ1-1, with a possible D match to TRBD1 (6 bases). V lost 4 bases and J lost 6, with 15 bases in between. This CDR3 is 14 amino acids long. Germline CDR1 SGHTA, CDR2 FQGNSA. The CDR3 DNA reads TGTGCCAGCAGCTCGATCGACTGGGGGCCTGAAGCTTTCTTT. Translating gives CASSSIDWGPEAFF.

Written as DNA, the CDR3 is TGCGCCAGCAGCTTCTCAAGACGACAGGGGCTTGGCTACACCTTC. Translating it yields CASSFSRRQGLGYTF. The chain has TRBV5-1 and TRBJ1-2, with TRBD1 matching over 8 bases. Trimming cost V 2 bases and J 7 bases; bases outside gene matches: 10. The CDR3 is made up of 15 amino acids. Looked up from germline, CDR1 is SGHRS and CDR2 is YFSETQ.

V is TRBV5-1 and J is TRBJ2-5; D gene ambiguous. CDR1 is SGHRS, CDR2 YFSETQ, per germline. V dropped 2 bases and J dropped 4 bases, with 9 bases sitting between them. The CDR3 extends over 13 amino acids. The CDR3 is CASSFTGGETQYF. The CDR3, as DNA: TGCGCCAGCAGCTTCACGGGTGGAGAGACCCAGTACTTC.

The rearrangement joins TRBV20-1 to TRBJ1-5; D is undetermined. Trimming cost V 3 bases and J 0 bases, with 12 bases left between them. The CDR3 contains 15 residues. CDR1 DFQATT and CDR2 SNEGSKA come from the germline V gene (reference sequence). The CDR3 is CSARAGTYSNQPQHF. The CDR3, as DNA: TGCAGTGCTAGGGCGGGAACTTATAGCAATCAGCCCCAGCATTTT.

This clonotype was recorded a few times. V usage is TRBV12-3 or TRBV12-4 and J usage is TRBJ1-2, with a possible D match to TRBD1 (5 bases). The V gene lost 5 bases and the J gene lost 4 bases, with 17 bases spanning the gap. The CDR3 runs to 15 residues. The CDR3: CASSNSGTVPYGYTF. CDR3 bases: TGTGCCAGCAGTAACTCCGGGACTGTGCCCTATGGCTACACCTTC.

The V gene is TRBV20-1, the J gene TRBJ2-3, with TRBD2 identical over 7 bases. Germline V lookup: CDR1 DFQATT, CDR2 SNEGSKA (reference sequence). Trimming removed 1 base from V and 6 bases from J; junction bases left unmatched: 4. The CDR3 spans 13 residues. CDR3: CSARGLAVDTQYF. The CDR3 region has the DNA TGCAGTGCTAGAGGTCTAGCGGTGGATACGCAGTATTTT.

This sequence joins TRBV7-9 and TRBJ2-7; the D gene could be TRBD1 or TRBD2 (5 bases each). This CDR3 region has 16 residues. V was clipped by 5 bases and J by 4 bases, with 21 bases between them. Germline CDR1 reads SEHNR; CDR2 reads FQNEAQ (reference sequence). As DNA, the CDR3 is TGTGCCAGCAGCCCGCCTTCTAGCATCCAGGGATACGAGCAGTACTTC. Residues: CASSPPSSIQGYEQYF. Full variable domain (remainder filled in from reference TRBV7-9 and TRBJ2-7): DTGVSQNPRHKITKRGQNVTFRCDPISEHNRLYWYRQTLGQGPEFLTYFQNEAQLEKSRLLSDRFSAERPKGSFSTLEIQRTEQGDSAMYLCASSPPSSIQGYEQYFGPGTRLTVT.

The chain combines TRBV12-3 or TRBV12-4 with TRBJ2-3; 9 nucleotides match TRBD2. V was pared by 1 base and J by 2 bases, with 4 bases of the junction left unmatched. The CDR3 covers 16 residues. DNA of the CDR3: TGTGCCAGCAGTTTAGGCCTAGCGGGATTCACAGATACGCAGTATTTT. It is translated as CASSLGLAGFTDTQYF.

This clonotype appeared a few times. The rearrangement uses TRBV5-6 and TRBJ2-7, with D perhaps matching TRBD2 (6 bases). The germline V and J ends were trimmed by 5 bases and 3 bases, with 15 bases remaining between them. Germline CDR1 reads SGHDT; CDR2 reads YYEEEE. CDR3 size: 14 residues. Here the CDR3 reads CASSKRAEGYEQYF. The CDR3 DNA reads as TGTGCCAGCAGTAAAAGAGCGGAGGGCTACGAGCAGTACTTC.

In its sample, this clonotype was seen many times. In DNA, the CDR3 is TGCGCCAGCAGCCAAGCGGACCCGGACGGTAGCAATCAGCCCCAGCATTTT. Its protein product is CASSQADPDGSNQPQHF. The gene calls are TRBV4-1 and TRBJ1-5; D is unclear. The germline CDR1 and CDR2 sequences are MGHRA and YSYEKL. The V end was cut by 1 base, the J end by 0 bases, with 13 bases between. The CDR3 length is 17 residues.